This TCR beta chain is from a study of T cell responses to AZD1222 COVID-19 vaccine. General study results and limits: Repertoire sampling occurred only after the peak T cell response. At 160-218 and 743-854, vaccine-associated CD4 TCRs were dominant, and they spanned spike.

Data came from immunoSEQ multiplex PCR; TCRdb stores just in-frame clones and leaves some out. The data show approximately 92,000 clones, approximately 91% seen once. This clone has a handful of counts. The antigen is unknown. Trimming removed 2 bases at V and 3 bases at J, with 8 bases between. There are 13 residues in the CDR3. CDR1 is SGDLS, CDR2 YYNGEE, per germline. The chain is built from TRBV9 and TRBJ1-2; D is possibly TRBD1 (5 bases). Sequencing was performed on peripheral blood, taken on day 0 of AZD1222 vaccination. The receptor was derived from an adult in good health. CDR3 coding DNA: TGTGCCAGCAGCGTCGGGGGTGACTATGGCTACACCTTC. It translates to CASSVGGDYGYTF.